Listed below are T cell receptor beta chains from one sample, sequenced in a study of beta chain features in type 1 diabetes. Measured with immunoSEQ multiplex PCR; TCRdb has only the in-frame clones, and not every one. The sample records 350,000 or so clones, roughly a fifth being singletons. Specimen: naive CD4+ T cells from blood. These receptors were taken from a woman under 30 in good health. CDR3s include the opening cysteine and the closing phenylalanine or tryptophan. D genes are given only for firm matches. The size of a clone is reported for some rows only, either as once, few or many, or as a class for expanded clones.

j_gene: TRBJ2-1; abundance: .; len: 15; v_gene: TRBV2; d_gene: TRBD1; CDR3aa: CASSGGTGGYNEQFF; CDR3nt: TGTGCCAGCAGTGGCGGGACAGGGGGTTACAATGAGCAGTTCTTC
j_gene: TRBJ1-5; abundance: .; len: 13; v_gene: TRBV18; d_gene: .; CDR3aa: CASSPLETGPQHF; CDR3nt: TGTGCCAGCTCACCACTTGAGACTGGGCCCCAGCATTTT
j_gene: TRBJ1-1; abundance: few; len: 16; v_gene: TRBV18; d_gene: TRBD1; CDR3aa: CASSPTGTGGGTEAFF; CDR3nt: TGTGCCAGCTCACCCACCGGGACAGGGGGTGGAACTGAAGCTTTCTTT
j_gene: TRBJ1-2; abundance: .; len: 15; v_gene: TRBV10-3; d_gene: TRBD1; CDR3aa: CAISPTTGTGYGYTF; CDR3nt: TGTGCCATCAGTCCCACGACCGGGACAGGGTATGGCTACACCTTC
j_gene: TRBJ2-6; abundance: .; len: 19; v_gene: TRBV5-1; d_gene: TRBD1; CDR3aa: CASSLAGGAGGEGANVLTF; CDR3nt: TGCGCCAGCAGCTTGGCCGGAGGTGCAGGGGGCGAAGGGGCCAACGTCCTGACTTTC
j_gene: TRBJ1-6; abundance: .; len: 14; v_gene: TRBV21-1; d_gene: .; CDR3aa: CASGGASYNSPLHF; CDR3nt: TGTGCCAGCGGGGGGGCCTCCTATAATTCACCCCTCCACTTT
j_gene: TRBJ2-3; abundance: few; len: 15; v_gene: TRBV5-1; d_gene: TRBD2; CDR3aa: CASSLAGGRTDTQYF; CDR3nt: TGCGCCAGCAGCCTAGCGGGGGGCCGCACAGATACGCAGTATTTT
j_gene: TRBJ1-2; abundance: .; len: 15; v_gene: TRBV7-2; d_gene: TRBD1; CDR3aa: CASSLDRGNYYGYTF; CDR3nt: TGTGCCAGCAGCTTAGACAGGGGGAATTACTATGGCTACACCTTC
j_gene: TRBJ1-1; abundance: .; len: 16; v_gene: TRBV9; d_gene: .; CDR3aa: CASSVIGVEANTEAFF; CDR3nt: TGTGCCAGCAGCGTGATCGGGGTCGAGGCGAACACTGAAGCTTTCTTT
j_gene: TRBJ1-3; abundance: few; len: 13; v_gene: TRBV30; d_gene: .; CDR3aa: CAWSDSTGNTIYF; CDR3nt: TGTGCCTGGAGTGATTCGACAGGAAACACCATATATTTT
j_gene: TRBJ1-1; abundance: few; len: 13; v_gene: TRBV2; d_gene: .; CDR3aa: CASSERRLTEAFF; CDR3nt: TGTGCCAGCAGTGAGCGCAGGTTAACTGAAGCTTTCTTT
j_gene: TRBJ2-4; abundance: .; len: 14; v_gene: TRBV5-1; d_gene: .; CDR3aa: CASSLGEAKNIQYF; CDR3nt: TGCGCCAGCAGCTTGGGAGAAGCCAAAAACATTCAGTACTTC
j_gene: TRBJ2-7; abundance: few; len: 13; v_gene: TRBV30; d_gene: TRBD1; CDR3aa: CAWSRQGAYEQYF; CDR3nt: TGTGCCTGGAGTCGACAGGGGGCCTACGAGCAGTACTTC
j_gene: TRBJ2-3; abundance: once; len: 14; v_gene: TRBV2; d_gene: TRBD1; CDR3aa: CASTRDRATDTQYF; CDR3nt: TGTGCCAGCACCAGGGACAGGGCCACAGATACGCAGTATTTT
j_gene: TRBJ1-2; abundance: few; len: 16; v_gene: TRBV4-3; d_gene: .; CDR3aa: CASSQERDSLWGGYTF; CDR3nt: TGCGCCAGCAGCCAAGAGCGAGACAGTTTATGGGGTGGCTACACCTTC
j_gene: TRBJ1-1; abundance: few; len: 16; v_gene: TRBV12-5; d_gene: .; CDR3aa: CASGWIGIPMNTEAFF; CDR3nt: TGTGCTAGTGGTTGGATCGGGATACCCATGAACACTGAAGCTTTCTTT
j_gene: TRBJ2-7; abundance: few; len: 18; v_gene: TRBV4-2; d_gene: TRBD2; CDR3aa: CASSLLPRGTSGFYEQYF; CDR3nt: TGTGCCAGCAGCCTCCTCCCCCGGGGGACTAGCGGGTTCTACGAGCAGTACTTC
j_gene: TRBJ2-2; abundance: .; len: 17; v_gene: TRBV18; d_gene: TRBD1; CDR3aa: CASSPEVQGTNTGELFF; CDR3nt: TGTGCCAGCTCACCAGAGGTACAGGGGACGAACACCGGGGAGCTGTTTTTT
j_gene: TRBJ2-7; abundance: .; len: 14; v_gene: TRBV2; d_gene: .; CDR3aa: CASSTRDTSYEQYF; CDR3nt: TGTGCCAGCAGTACCCGGGACACCTCCTACGAGCAGTACTTC
j_gene: TRBJ2-3; abundance: few; len: 14; v_gene: TRBV27; d_gene: .; CDR3aa: CASSFLERTDTQYF; CDR3nt: TGTGCCAGCAGTTTCCTAGAACGCACAGATACGCAGTATTTT
j_gene: TRBJ1-1; abundance: .; len: 13; v_gene: TRBV6-5; d_gene: .; CDR3aa: CASTPGTQAEAFF; CDR3nt: TGTGCCAGCACCCCCGGGACACAAGCTGAAGCTTTCTTT
j_gene: TRBJ2-7; abundance: .; len: 14; v_gene: TRBV7-9; d_gene: .; CDR3aa: CASSLGSGESEQYF; CDR3nt: TGTGCCAGCAGCTTAGGGTCGGGGGAGAGCGAGCAGTACTTC
j_gene: TRBJ2-1; abundance: .; len: 16; v_gene: TRBV12-5; d_gene: TRBD2; CDR3aa: CASGLELAGAYNEQFF; CDR3nt: TGTGCTAGTGGTTTGGAACTAGCGGGGGCTTACAATGAGCAGTTCTTC
j_gene: TRBJ1-6; abundance: .; len: 13; v_gene: TRBV30; d_gene: .; CDR3aa: CAWGREANSPLHF; CDR3nt: TGTGCCTGGGGAAGGGAGGCGAATTCACCCCTCCACTTT
j_gene: TRBJ2-5; abundance: once; len: 15; v_gene: TRBV19; d_gene: .; CDR3aa: CASSIAGAGTETQYF; CDR3nt: TGTGCCAGTAGTATCGCGGGGGCTGGTACGGAGACCCAGTACTTC
j_gene: TRBJ1-2; abundance: few; len: 14; v_gene: TRBV5-6; d_gene: .; CDR3aa: CASSFGTRRGGYTF; CDR3nt: TGTGCCAGCAGCTTCGGGACACGGAGAGGAGGCTACACCTTC
j_gene: TRBJ1-5; abundance: few; len: 13; v_gene: TRBV30; d_gene: .; CDR3aa: CAWSYGPSGTQHF; CDR3nt: TGTGCCTGGAGTTACGGTCCCTCGGGGACCCAGCATTTT
j_gene: TRBJ2-1; abundance: few; len: 12; v_gene: TRBV25-1; d_gene: TRBD2; CDR3aa: CASSLQRGEQFF; CDR3nt: TGTGCCAGCAGCCTCCAGCGGGGTGAGCAGTTCTTC
j_gene: TRBJ1-6; abundance: few; len: 13; v_gene: TRBV30; d_gene: .; CDR3aa: CAWSVGSGSPLHF; CDR3nt: TGTGCCTGGAGTGTAGGAAGCGGCTCACCCCTCCACTTT
j_gene: TRBJ1-1; abundance: few; len: 15; v_gene: TRBV6-6; d_gene: TRBD1; CDR3aa: CASSARTGENTEAFF; CDR3nt: TGTGCCAGCAGTGCGCGGACAGGGGAGAACACTGAAGCTTTCTTT
j_gene: TRBJ2-3; abundance: .; len: 18; v_gene: TRBV4-2; d_gene: TRBD2; CDR3aa: CASSVGGASTAGTDTQYF; CDR3nt: TGTGCCAGCAGCGTCGGGGGGGCCTCCACCGCGGGGACAGATACGCAGTATTTT
j_gene: TRBJ2-1; abundance: .; len: 15; v_gene: TRBV6-5; d_gene: TRBD2; CDR3aa: CASSYWREGGNEQFF; CDR3nt: TGTGCCAGCAGTTACTGGCGGGAGGGCGGCAATGAGCAGTTCTTC
j_gene: TRBJ1-5; abundance: few; len: 13; v_gene: TRBV30; d_gene: .; CDR3aa: CAWSVRDHQPQHF; CDR3nt: TGTGCCTGGAGTGTACGGGATCATCAGCCCCAGCATTTT
j_gene: TRBJ2-7; abundance: few; len: 13; v_gene: TRBV5-1; d_gene: TRBD2; CDR3aa: CASKTGGSYEQYF; CDR3nt: TGCGCCAGCAAAACGGGAGGGTCCTACGAGCAGTACTTC
j_gene: TRBJ1-2; abundance: few; len: 13; v_gene: TRBV2; d_gene: TRBD1; CDR3aa: CASSLQGAGGYTF; CDR3nt: TGTGCCAGCAGCCTACAGGGGGCCGGTGGCTACACCTTC
j_gene: TRBJ2-1; abundance: few; len: 15; v_gene: TRBV5-1; d_gene: TRBD2; CDR3aa: CASSLRTSGYNEQFF; CDR3nt: TGCGCCAGCAGCTTGAGGACTAGCGGGTACAATGAGCAGTTCTTC
j_gene: TRBJ2-7; abundance: few; len: 15; v_gene: TRBV30; d_gene: .; CDR3aa: CAWSFIGAYGYEQYF; CDR3nt: TGTGCCTGGAGTTTCATTGGGGCCTACGGCTACGAGCAGTACTTC
j_gene: TRBJ2-1; abundance: .; len: 16; v_gene: TRBV25-1; d_gene: TRBD2; CDR3aa: CASSETGGGAYNEQFF; CDR3nt: TGTGCCAGCAGTGAAACAGGCGGGGGGGCCTACAATGAGCAGTTCTTC
j_gene: TRBJ1-1; abundance: few; len: 14; v_gene: TRBV7-2; d_gene: TRBD1; CDR3aa: CASSLVQGAVGAFF; CDR3nt: TGTGCCAGCAGCTTAGTACAGGGGGCGGTAGGAGCTTTCTTT